This is a list of T cell receptor beta chains from one sample in a study of beta chain features in type 1 diabetes. The table came from immunoSEQ multiplex PCR; TCRdb's copy has only in-frame clones and leaves some out. This table has 250,000 to 350,000 clones, over 11% appearing once. What was sequenced was naive CD4+ T cells from blood. These receptors came from a man aged 25-40 years with type 1 diabetes. Both conserved end residues are part of each CDR3. Each record gives: D gene, J gene, clone size, V gene, CDR3 DNA, CDR3 protein. The D gene is left open where the match is weak. Size is stated for part of the rows, as once, few or many counts, or as a class when the clone is expanded.

>TRBD1|TRBJ2-1|-|TRBV7-9
TGTGCCAGCAGCACGGGACAGGGAAACAATGAGCAGTTCTTC
CASSTGQGNNEQFF
>-|TRBJ1-1|-|TRBV5-1
TGCGCCAGCAGCTTGGGTTCAGCAGGGAACACTGAAGCTTTCTTT
CASSLGSAGNTEAFF
>TRBD1|TRBJ1-5|few|TRBV28
TGTGCCAGCAGTTTATCGCCGGGACAGGGTTCGGGCAATCAGCCCCAGCATTTT
CASSLSPGQGSGNQPQHF
>TRBD1|TRBJ1-2|-|TRBV18
TGTGCCAGCTCACCGGTGACAGGGTCCTATATGGGCTACACCTTC
CASSPVTGSYMGYTF
>TRBD2|TRBJ2-7|few|TRBV6-5
TGTGCCAGCAGTTACTCCCAGGCGGGAGGGACCTACGAGCAGTACTTC
CASSYSQAGGTYEQYF
>-|TRBJ2-3|few|TRBV5-4
TGTGCCAGCAGCTTCGGCGGGAAGAGCACAGATACGCAGTATTTT
CASSFGGKSTDTQYF
>-|TRBJ1-4|few|TRBV25-1
TGTGCCAGCAGTAAGGCAGGCAATAATGAAAAACTGTTTTTT
CASSKAGNNEKLFF
>-|TRBJ2-6|-|TRBV18
TGTGCCAGCTCACCTGTCCAGGGTACTGGGGCCAACGTCCTGACTTTC
CASSPVQGTGANVLTF
>-|TRBJ2-5|-|TRBV4-2
TGTGCCAGCAGCCACGATGGGCAGGGGGAGACCCAGTACTTC
CASSHDGQGETQYF
>-|TRBJ2-5|few|TRBV7-2
TGTGCCAGCAGCTTAGCAGGGGCCGAGACCCAGTACTTC
CASSLAGAETQYF
>-|TRBJ2-5|-|TRBV7-3
TGTGCCAGCAGCTTAGGAGCTGGCGAGACCCAGTACTTC
CASSLGAGETQYF
>TRBD2|TRBJ2-5|few|TRBV7-2
TGTGCCAGCAAAATGGGGGGGAACCAAGAGACCCAGTACTTC
CASKMGGNQETQYF
>TRBD2|TRBJ2-7|-|TRBV7-2
TGTGCCAGCAGCTTACTAGCGGGAGGTACCTACGAGCAGTACTTC
CASSLLAGGTYEQYF
>TRBD2|TRBJ2-1|-|TRBV19
TGTGCCAGTAACGAATTAGCGGGAGGTTTTTACAATGAGCAGTTCTTC
CASNELAGGFYNEQFF
>-|TRBJ1-5|-|TRBV28
TGTGCCAGCACCCAGACAGGTATCGGTGTTGTGCCCCAGCATTTT
CASTQTGIGVVPQHF
>-|TRBJ1-2|few|TRBV7-9
TGTGCCAGCAGCTTAGAAGGGGGACCCAACTATGGCTACACCTTC
CASSLEGGPNYGYTF
>TRBD1|TRBJ2-7|-|TRBV5-4
TGTGCCAGCAGCTCGCGACAGGGGGCCTCCTACGAGCAGTACTTC
CASSSRQGASYEQYF
>-|TRBJ1-1|-|TRBV11-2
TGTGCCAGCAGCTCAGGGGTTAACACTGAAGCTTTCTTT
CASSSGVNTEAFF
>-|TRBJ1-2|once|TRBV6-5
TGTGCCAGCAGTTTCATACAGGGATTCTATGGCTACACCTTC
CASSFIQGFYGYTF
>-|TRBJ2-2|-|TRBV11-2
TGTGCCAGCAGCTTAGCTTCCAGGGACACCGGGGAGCTGTTTTTT
CASSLASRDTGELFF
>-|TRBJ2-1|few|TRBV27
TGTGCCAGCAGTTTCAACACCCGATCCTACAATGAGCAGTTCTTC
CASSFNTRSYNEQFF
>TRBD2|TRBJ2-7|few|TRBV4-3
TGCGCCAGCAGCCCCGTCCTAGCGGAGGGCTACGAGCAGTACTTC
CASSPVLAEGYEQYF
>TRBD2|TRBJ2-1|few|TRBV15
TGTGCCACCAGCAGTGAACTAGCGGGAGTAGGTAATGAGCAGTTCTTC
CATSSELAGVGNEQFF
>TRBD2|TRBJ2-5|-|TRBV2
TGTGCCAGCAGTGAAACAGTCGCAGCGGGGGGCCAGTACTTC
CASSETVAAGGQYF
>TRBD2|TRBJ2-5|few|TRBV30
TGTGCCTGGAATAGCGGGAGGAGTACAGTAGAGACCCAGTACTTC
CAWNSGRSTVETQYF
>-|TRBJ2-3|once|TRBV7-9
TGTGCCAGCAGCTTCGGGAGCAGCACAGATACGCAGTATTTT
CASSFGSSTDTQYF
>TRBD2|TRBJ2-7|-|TRBV27
TGTGCCAGCCGCGGGACTAGCGGGAGTTGGTCCTACGAGCAGTACTTC
CASRGTSGSWSYEQYF
>-|TRBJ2-7|-|TRBV10-2
TGCGCCAGTTCAGCGGACGCCTACGAGCAGTACTTC
CASSADAYEQYF